One sample yielded the 19 T cell receptor beta chains listed below, sequenced in a study of glioma-infiltrating T cells. Using RNA template, CDR3s of TCR alpha and beta were amplified with iRepertoire arm-PCR. TCRdb ran MiXCR on the multiplex PCR reads and lists one entry per CDR3 protein. This table has roughly 100,000 distinct CDR3 sequences, around 42% appearing once. Sequencing was done on a sample of glioma tissue, nonneoplastic brain tissue, or PBMCs (not recorded which). The source of these receptors is a human donor with low-grade glioma or glioblastoma, undergoing nonglioma brain surgery, or in good health (not recorded which).

This clonotype was seen repeatedly, ten times or more. The chain recombines TRBV29-1 with TRBJ2-5; D remains unclear. The CDR3 has 10 residues. Trimming took 6 bases from V and 4 from J, leaving 6 bases between them. CDR1 and CDR2 from the germline V gene are SQVTM and ANQGSEA. DNA of the CDR3: TGCAGCGTGGACCTAGAGACCCAGTACTTC. Protein sequence: CSVDLETQYF.

This clonotype was seen repeatedly, ten times or more. One end of the junction does not line up with germline, which may come from a read error. The CDR3 DNA reads as TGTGCCAGCAGGGAAGTAAATGAGCAGTTCTTC. Protein: CASREVNEQFF. The V gene is TRBV2, the J gene TRBJ2-1; D not certain. Germline V gives CDR1 SNHLY, CDR2 FYNNEI. The CDR3 covers 11 residues.

This clonotype was found many times. The chain links TRBV19 to TRBJ2-1, with D hard to call. The length of the CDR3 is 15 residues. The V gene lost 5 bases and the J gene lost 2 bases, with 13 bases spanning the gap. Germline V lookup: CDR1 LNHDA, CDR2 SQIVND (reference sequence). CDR3 nucleotides: TGTGCCAGTAGTTGGAAGCACCGTACCTACAATGAGCAGTTCTTC. This codes for CASSWKHRTYNEQFF.

This clonotype was counted at least ten times. CDR3 DNA sequence: TGTGCCAGCAGCCTTCGACTAGCGGGGCACCAAGAGACCCAGTACTTC. It specifies CASSLRLAGHQETQYF. This sequence joins TRBV11-2 and TRBJ2-5; 11 bases are shared with TRBD2. The CDR3 is 16 residues long. Germline V gene sequence: CDR1 SGHAT, CDR2 FQNNGV. After removal of 5 bases from V and 0 bases from J, the junction contained 5 bases not matched to a gene.

This clonotype was detected a few times. The rearrangement uses TRBV28 and TRBJ1-3, with a possible D match to TRBD1 (5 bases). The CDR3 sequence is 16 residues long. Germline assignment: CDR1 MDHEN and CDR2 SYDVKM. CDR3 in amino acids: CVSSFGTGPHGNTIYF. The CDR3 DNA reads as TGTGTTAGCAGTTTTGGGACGGGACCACATGGAAACACCATATATTTT.

A note on this clonotype: The CDR3 end shows no conserved phenylalanine or tryptophan, and so a read error is likely. The genes are TRBV6-6 and TRBJ1-2, with 10 bases aligning to TRBD1. This CDR3 region has 15 residues. Per the germline V gene, CDR1 is MNHNY and CDR2 is SVGAGI (reference sequence). The trim removed 7 bases at V and 4 bases at J, leaving 9 bases unmatched. CDR3 amino acids: CASTLTGGDSYGYTS. In nucleotides, the CDR3 is TGTGCCAGCACGTTGACAGGGGGCGATAGCTATGGCTACACCTCC.

This clonotype was counted at least ten times. The chain combines TRBV7-9 with TRBJ1-2; 9 bases are shared with TRBD1. With V trimmed by 4 bases and J by 4 bases, 13 bases remained unmatched. CDR1 is SEHNR and CDR2 is FQNEAQ in the germline V gene (reference sequence). The CDR3 totals 17 residues. The CDR3 DNA sequence: TGTGCCAGCAGCTCTACGAATCCGGGACAGGGCATCTATGGCTACACCTTC. Protein: CASSSTNPGQGIYGYTF.

This chain uses TRBV20-1 with TRBJ1-2; 7 nucleotides match TRBD1. Per the germline V gene, CDR1 is DFQATT and CDR2 is SNEGSKA (reference sequence). The CDR3 has 14 residues. V shed 2 bases and J 4 bases; nucleotides not matched to a gene: 7. CDR3 loop: CSARNPGTAYGYTF. CDR3 nucleotides: TGCAGTGCTAGAAACCCCGGGACAGCCTATGGCTACACCTTC.

A word on this clonotype: A much larger clonotype is one base distant, so this may be a read error. This chain uses TRBV5-1 with TRBJ2-1; the D gene is possibly TRBD1 (6 bases). V was cut by 6 bases and J by 0 bases, with 13 bases left in between. This CDR3 contains 15 residues. Germline V gene sequence: CDR1 SGHRS, CDR2 YFSETQ. The CDR3 protein is CASIPTGFSYNEQFF. For the CDR3, the DNA is TGCGCCAGCATCCCGACAGGATTCTCCTACAATGAGCAGTTCTTC.

This chain joins TRBV3-1 and TRBJ2-1, with D hard to call. The V gene lost 5 bases and the J gene lost 13 bases, with 21 bases spanning the gap. The CDR3 loop spans 14 amino acids. Germline loops: CDR1 LGHDT, CDR2 YNNKEL (reference sequence). In nucleotides, the CDR3 is TGTGCCAGCAGCATAGATGCCAGACAAGAGACCCAGTTCTTC. Protein: CASSIDARQETQFF.

This clonotype was recorded many times. J is TRBJ1-4 and V is TRBV7-9, with a possible D match to TRBD1 (6 bases). Trimming pared 5 bases from V and 0 bases from J, leaving 10 bases between. CDR1 and CDR2 (germline): SEHNR, FQNEAQ (reference sequence). The CDR3 has 15 amino acids. CDR3 bases: TGTGCCAGCAGCCCCGGGACAACAACTAATGAAAAACTGTTTTTT. Translated, it gives CASSPGTTTNEKLFF.

This clonotype was seen repeatedly, ten times or more. The V gene is TRBV4-1, the J gene TRBJ1-2, with 10 bases identical to TRBD1. This CDR3 has 16 amino acids. Germline-derived CDR1 and CDR2 are MGHRA and YSYEKL. Losses at the gene ends were 0 bases for V and 4 bases for J; bases not matched to a gene: 5. For the CDR3, the DNA is TGCGCCAGCAGCCAAGAAGACAGGGGGCCTATCTATGGCTACACCTTC. Translated, it gives CASSQEDRGPIYGYTF.

At least ten counts were recorded for this clonotype. This chain's CDR3 is CASSFAAGGSTDTQYF. Here the CDR3 DNA reads TGTGCCAGCAGTTTTGCAGCGGGAGGGTCCACAGATACGCAGTATTTT. The V and J genes are TRBV12-3 or TRBV12-4 and TRBJ2-3, with 10 bases identical to TRBD2. V lost 3 bases to trimming and J lost 2 bases; unmatched junction nucleotides: 5. This CDR3 is 16 amino acids long.

This clonotype was picked up many times. This sequence joins TRBV12-5 and TRBJ2-1; no clear D gene. V was pared by 5 bases and J by 0 bases, with 14 bases between. Germline V gene data show CDR1 as LGHNT and CDR2 as FRNRAP. The CDR3 has 16 amino acids. Here the CDR3 DNA reads TGTGCTAGTGGTCCCCCGACTCTGAGCTCCTACAATGAGCAGTTCTTC. Protein sequence: CASGPPTLSSYNEQFF.

This clonotype occurred many times. This chain connects TRBV28 to TRBJ2-3, with D unclear. The CDR3 is 14 amino acids. Germline-derived CDR1 and CDR2 are MDHEN and SYDVKM. V was trimmed by 5 bases and J by 1 base, leaving 10 bases between them. In nucleotides, the CDR3 is TGTGCCAGCAGTCCCAAGTCGGGCACAGATACGCAGTATTTT. Residues: CASSPKSGTDTQYF.

This clonotype was found many times. The V call is TRBV24-1, the J call TRBJ2-3; D possibly corresponds to TRBD1 (6 bases). CDR1 is KGHDR and CDR2 is SFDVKD in the germline V gene. V was trimmed by 0 bases and J by 2 bases, leaving 14 bases between them. This CDR3 has 17 residues. CDR3 region: CATSDLSGATNTDTQYF. The CDR3 region has the DNA TGTGCCACCAGTGATTTGTCAGGGGCTACTAACACAGATACGCAGTATTTT.

This clonotype showed up many times. The chain is built from TRBV29-1 and TRBJ1-2; weak D call: TRBD1 (6 bases). This CDR3 spans 13 amino acids. Germline CDR1 is SQVTM and CDR2 is ANQGSEA. V gave up 7 bases and J gave up 5 bases, with 17 bases separating them. CDR3 in DNA: TGCAGCGCCGGGGCAGGGGCCCCTTATGGCTACACCTTC. Translated: CSAGAGAPYGYTF. The entire variable domain, with the rest obtained from reference TRBV29-1 and TRBJ1-2, is as follows: SAVISQKPSRDICQRGTSLTIQCQVDSQVTMMFWYRQQPGQSLTLIATANQGSEATYESGFVIDKFPISRPNLTFSTLTVSNMSPEDSSIYLCSAGAGAPYGYTFGSGTRLTVV.

This clonotype was seen many times. The rearrangement joins TRBV6-1 to TRBJ2-5; 7 bases line up with TRBD2. Germline trimming cut 9 bases from V and 0 bases from J; bases unmatched to any gene: 19. This CDR3 is built from 18 residues. The germline V gene encodes CDR1 MNHNS and CDR2 SASEGT. This CDR3 is CASTRGAGLVGYQETQYF. The CDR3 region has the DNA TGTGCCAGTACCCGAGGCGCCGGACTAGTGGGGTACCAAGAGACCCAGTACTTC.

Details on this clonotype: The junction departs from germline at one end; a sequencing error may be responsible. The V gene is TRBV27, the J gene TRBJ2-1, with a tentative D call TRBD1 (7 bases). Germline-derived CDR1 and CDR2 are MNHEY and SMNVEV (reference sequence). This CDR3 has 16 residues. This CDR3 is CASSQTSRGNYNEQFF. Written as DNA, the CDR3 is TGTGCCAGCAGTCAAACTAGCAGGGGGAATTACAATGAGCAATTCTTC.